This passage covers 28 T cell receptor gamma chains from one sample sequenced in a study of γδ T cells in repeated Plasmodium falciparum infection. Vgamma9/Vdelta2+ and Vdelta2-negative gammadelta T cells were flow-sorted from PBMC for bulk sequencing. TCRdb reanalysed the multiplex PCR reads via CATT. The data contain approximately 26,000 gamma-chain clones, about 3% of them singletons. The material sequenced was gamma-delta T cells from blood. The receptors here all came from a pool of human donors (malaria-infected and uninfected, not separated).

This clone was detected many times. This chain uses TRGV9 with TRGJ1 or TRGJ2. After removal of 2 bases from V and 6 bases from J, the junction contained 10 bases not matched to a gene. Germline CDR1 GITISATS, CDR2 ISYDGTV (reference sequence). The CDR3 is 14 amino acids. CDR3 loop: CALWEGPFCYKKLF. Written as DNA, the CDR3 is TGTGCCTTGTGGGAGGGCCCGTTTTGTTATAAGAAACTCTTT.

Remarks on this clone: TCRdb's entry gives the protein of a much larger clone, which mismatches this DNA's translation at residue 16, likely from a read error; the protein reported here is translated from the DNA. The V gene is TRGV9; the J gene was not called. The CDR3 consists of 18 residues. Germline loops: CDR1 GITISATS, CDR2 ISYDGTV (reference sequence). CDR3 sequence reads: CALWEVPLPHRNYYKELF. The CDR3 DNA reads TGTGCCTTGTGGGAGGTGCCCCTCCCTCACCGGAATTATTATAAGGAACTCTTT.

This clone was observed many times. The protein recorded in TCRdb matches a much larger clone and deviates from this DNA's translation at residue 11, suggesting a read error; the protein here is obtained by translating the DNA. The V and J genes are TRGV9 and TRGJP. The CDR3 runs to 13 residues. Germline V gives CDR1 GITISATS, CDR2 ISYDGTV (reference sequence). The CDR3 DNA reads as TGTGCCTTGGGGGAGTTGGGCAAAAAAATCAGGGTATTT. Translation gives CALGELGKKIRVF.

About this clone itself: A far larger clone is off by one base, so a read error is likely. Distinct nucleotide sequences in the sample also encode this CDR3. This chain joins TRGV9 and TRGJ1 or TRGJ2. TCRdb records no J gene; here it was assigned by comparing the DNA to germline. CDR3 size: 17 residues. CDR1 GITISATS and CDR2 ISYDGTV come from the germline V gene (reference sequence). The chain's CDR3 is CALWEAAAAQNYYKKLF. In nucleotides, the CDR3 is TGTGCCCTGTGGGAGGCCGCAGCTGCTCAGAATTATTATAAGAAACTCTTT.

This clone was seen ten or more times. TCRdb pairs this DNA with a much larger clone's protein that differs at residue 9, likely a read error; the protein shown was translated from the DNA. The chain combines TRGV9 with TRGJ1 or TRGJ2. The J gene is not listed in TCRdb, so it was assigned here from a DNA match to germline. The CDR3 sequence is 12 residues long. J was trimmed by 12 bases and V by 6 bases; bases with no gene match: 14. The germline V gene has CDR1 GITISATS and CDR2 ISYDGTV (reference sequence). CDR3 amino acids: CALWTLLGRKLF. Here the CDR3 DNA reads TGTGCCTTGTGGACCCTTTTGGGCAGGAAACTCTTT.

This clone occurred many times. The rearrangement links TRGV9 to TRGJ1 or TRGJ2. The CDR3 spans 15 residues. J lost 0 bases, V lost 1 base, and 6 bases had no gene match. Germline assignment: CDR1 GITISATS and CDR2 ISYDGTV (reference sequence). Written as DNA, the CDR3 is TGTGCCTTGTGGGAGGTTTCCACGAATTATTATAAGAAACTCTTT. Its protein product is CALWEVSTNYYKKLF.

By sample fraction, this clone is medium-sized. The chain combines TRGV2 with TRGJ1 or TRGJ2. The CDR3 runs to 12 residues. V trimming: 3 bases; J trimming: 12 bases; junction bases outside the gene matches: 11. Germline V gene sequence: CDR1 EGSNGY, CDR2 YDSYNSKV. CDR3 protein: CATWDYTRGKLF. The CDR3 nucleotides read TGTGCCACCTGGGACTACACTCGGGGGAAACTCTTT.

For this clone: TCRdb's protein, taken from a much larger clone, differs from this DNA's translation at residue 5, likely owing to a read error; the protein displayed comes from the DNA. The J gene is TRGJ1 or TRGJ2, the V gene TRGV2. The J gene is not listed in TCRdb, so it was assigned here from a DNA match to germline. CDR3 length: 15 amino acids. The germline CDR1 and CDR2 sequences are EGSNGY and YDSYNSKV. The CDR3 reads CATWGGPRRYYKKLF. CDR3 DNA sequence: TGTGCCACCTGGGGCGGGCCGAGGCGTTATTATAAGAAACTCTTT.

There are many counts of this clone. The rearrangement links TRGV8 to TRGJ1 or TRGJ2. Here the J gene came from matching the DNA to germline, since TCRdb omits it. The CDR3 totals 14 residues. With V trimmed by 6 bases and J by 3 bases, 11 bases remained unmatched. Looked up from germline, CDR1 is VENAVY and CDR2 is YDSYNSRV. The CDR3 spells CATWPARIYYKKLF. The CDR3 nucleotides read TGTGCCACCTGGCCCGCCCGGATTTATTATAAGAAACTCTTT.

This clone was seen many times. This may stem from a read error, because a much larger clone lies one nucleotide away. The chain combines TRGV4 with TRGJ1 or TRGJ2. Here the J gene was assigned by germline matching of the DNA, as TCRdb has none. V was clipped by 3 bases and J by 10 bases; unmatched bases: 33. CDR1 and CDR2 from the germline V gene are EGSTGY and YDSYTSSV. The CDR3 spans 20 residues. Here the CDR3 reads CATWDYFQTRRNGCRRKKLF. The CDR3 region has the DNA TGTGCCACCTGGGATTATTTCCAGACAAGGCGTAATGGGTGTCGTAGAAAGAAACTCTTT.

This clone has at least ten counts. The CDR3 region is CATWDSPSSDWIKTF. CDR3 nucleotides: TGTGCCACCTGGGACAGCCCCAGTAGTGATTGGATCAAGACGTTT. The rearrangement uses TRGV3 and TRGJP2. TCRdb leaves out the J gene; it was filled in here by matching the DNA to germline. The germline V gene encodes CDR1 VTNTFY and CDR2 YDVSTARD (reference sequence). The CDR3 consists of 15 residues. The J segment lost 2 bases and the V segment lost 1 base, leaving 4 bases of the junction unmatched.

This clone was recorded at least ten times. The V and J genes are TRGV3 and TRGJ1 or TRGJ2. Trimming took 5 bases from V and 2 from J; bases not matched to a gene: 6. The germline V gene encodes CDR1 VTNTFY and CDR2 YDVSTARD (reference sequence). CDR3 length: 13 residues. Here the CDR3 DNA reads TGTGCCACCTGGGGCTGGCATTATTATAAGAAACTCTTT. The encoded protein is CATWGWHYYKKLF.

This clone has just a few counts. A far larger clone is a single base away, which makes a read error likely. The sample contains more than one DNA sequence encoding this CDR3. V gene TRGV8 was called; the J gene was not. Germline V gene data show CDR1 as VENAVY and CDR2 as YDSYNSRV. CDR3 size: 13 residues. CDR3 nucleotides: TGTGCCACCTGGGATAGGCGTGATTATAAGAAGCTCTTT. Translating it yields CATWDRRDYKKLF.

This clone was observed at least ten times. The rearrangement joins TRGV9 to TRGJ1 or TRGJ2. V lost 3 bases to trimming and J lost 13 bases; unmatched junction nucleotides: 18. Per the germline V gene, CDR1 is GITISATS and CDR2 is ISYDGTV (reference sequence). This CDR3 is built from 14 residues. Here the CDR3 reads CALWEYRRGRIKLF. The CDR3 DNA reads TGTGCCTTGTGGGAGTACCGCCGGGGAAGAATAAAACTCTTT.

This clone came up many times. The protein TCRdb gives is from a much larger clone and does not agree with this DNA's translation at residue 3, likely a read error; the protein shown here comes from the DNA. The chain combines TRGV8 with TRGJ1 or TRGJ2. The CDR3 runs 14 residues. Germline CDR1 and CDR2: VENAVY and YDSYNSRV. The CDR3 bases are TGTGCCGCCTGGGATGGGGGCTATTATTATAAGAAACTCTTT. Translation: CAAWDGGYYYKKLF.

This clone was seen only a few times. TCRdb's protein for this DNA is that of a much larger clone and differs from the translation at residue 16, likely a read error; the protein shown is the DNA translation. The CDR3 spells CALWEAYGQELGKKIEVF. CDR3 bases: TGTGCCTTGTGGGAGGCTTATGGCCAAGAGTTGGGCAAAAAAATCGAGGTATTT. The V gene is TRGV9, but the J gene lacks a call. Germline values: CDR1 GITISATS, CDR2 ISYDGTV (reference sequence). This CDR3 contains 18 residues.

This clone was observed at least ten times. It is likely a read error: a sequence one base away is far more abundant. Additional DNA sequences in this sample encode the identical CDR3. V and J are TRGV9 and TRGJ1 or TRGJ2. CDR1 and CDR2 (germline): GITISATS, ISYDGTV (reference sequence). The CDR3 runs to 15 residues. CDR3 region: CALWEVRGGRYKKLF. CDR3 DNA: TGTGCCTTGTGGGAGGTACGCGGGGGTAGGTATAAGAAGCTCTTT.

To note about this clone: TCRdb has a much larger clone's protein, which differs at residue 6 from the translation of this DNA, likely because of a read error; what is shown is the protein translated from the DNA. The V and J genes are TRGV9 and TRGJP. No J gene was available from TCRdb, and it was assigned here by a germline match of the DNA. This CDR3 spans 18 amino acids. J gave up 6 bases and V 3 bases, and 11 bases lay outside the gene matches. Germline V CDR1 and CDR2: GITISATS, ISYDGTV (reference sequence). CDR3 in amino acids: CALWEMRRGELGKKIKVF. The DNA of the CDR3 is TGTGCCTTGTGGGAGATGCGGAGAGGAGAGTTGGGCAAAAAAATCAAGGTATTT.

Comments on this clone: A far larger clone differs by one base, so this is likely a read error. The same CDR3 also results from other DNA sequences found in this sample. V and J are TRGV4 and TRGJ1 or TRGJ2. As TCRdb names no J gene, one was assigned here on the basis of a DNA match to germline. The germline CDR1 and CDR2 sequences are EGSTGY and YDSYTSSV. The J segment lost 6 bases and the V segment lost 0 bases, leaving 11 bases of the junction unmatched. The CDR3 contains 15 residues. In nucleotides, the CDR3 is TGTGCCACCTGGGATGGGCCGGCGGGCTGTTATAAGAAACTCTTT. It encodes CATWDGPAGCYKKLF.

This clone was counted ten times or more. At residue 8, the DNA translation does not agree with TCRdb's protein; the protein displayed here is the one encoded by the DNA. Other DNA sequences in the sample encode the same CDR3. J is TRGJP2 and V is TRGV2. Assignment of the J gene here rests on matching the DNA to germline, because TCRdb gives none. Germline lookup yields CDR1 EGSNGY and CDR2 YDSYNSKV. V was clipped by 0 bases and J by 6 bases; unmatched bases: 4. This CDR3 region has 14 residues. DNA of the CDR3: TGTGCCACCTGGGACGGGCCTGGTGATTGGATCAAGACGTTT. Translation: CATWDGPGDWIKTF.

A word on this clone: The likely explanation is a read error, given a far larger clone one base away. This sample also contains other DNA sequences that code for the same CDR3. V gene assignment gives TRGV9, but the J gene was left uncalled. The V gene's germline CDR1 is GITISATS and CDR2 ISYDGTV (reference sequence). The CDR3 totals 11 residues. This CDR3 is CALWEVGVKLF. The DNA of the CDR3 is TGTGCCTTGTGGGAGGTGGGGGTAAAGCTCTTT.

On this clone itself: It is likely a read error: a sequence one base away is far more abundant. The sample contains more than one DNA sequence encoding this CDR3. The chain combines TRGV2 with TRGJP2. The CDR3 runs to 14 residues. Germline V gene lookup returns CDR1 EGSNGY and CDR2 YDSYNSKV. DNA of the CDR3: TGCGCCACCTGGGACTGGTATGGTGATTGGATCAAGACGTTT. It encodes CATWDWYGDWIKTF.

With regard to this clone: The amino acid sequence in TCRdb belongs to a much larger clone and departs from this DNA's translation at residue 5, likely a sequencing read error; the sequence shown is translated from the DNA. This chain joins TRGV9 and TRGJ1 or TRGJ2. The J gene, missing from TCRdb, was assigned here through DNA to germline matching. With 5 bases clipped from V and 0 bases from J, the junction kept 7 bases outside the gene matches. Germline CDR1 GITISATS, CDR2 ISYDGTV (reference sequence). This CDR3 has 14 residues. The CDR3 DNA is TGTGCCTTGTGGGGGGGTGCGAATTATTATAAGAAACTCTTT. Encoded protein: CALWGGANYYKKLF.

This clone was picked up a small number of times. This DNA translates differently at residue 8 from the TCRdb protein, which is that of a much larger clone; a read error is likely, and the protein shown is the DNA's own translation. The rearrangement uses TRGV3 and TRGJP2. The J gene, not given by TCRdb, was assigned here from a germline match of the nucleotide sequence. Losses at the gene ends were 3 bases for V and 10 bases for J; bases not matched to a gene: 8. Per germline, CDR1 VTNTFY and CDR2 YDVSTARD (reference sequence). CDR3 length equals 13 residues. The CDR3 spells CATWDLIVWIKTF. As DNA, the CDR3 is TGTGCCACCTGGGACCTGATTGTTTGGATCAAGACGTTT.

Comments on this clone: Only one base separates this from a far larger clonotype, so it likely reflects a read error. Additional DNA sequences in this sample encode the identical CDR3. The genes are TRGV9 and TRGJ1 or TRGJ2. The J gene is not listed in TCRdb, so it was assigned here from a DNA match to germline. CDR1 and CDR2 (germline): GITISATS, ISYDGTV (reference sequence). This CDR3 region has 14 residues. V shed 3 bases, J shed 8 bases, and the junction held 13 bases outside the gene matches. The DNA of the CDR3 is TGTGCCTTGTGGGAGTTGTACCCTCAGGATAAGAAACTCTTT. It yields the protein CALWELYPQDKKLF.

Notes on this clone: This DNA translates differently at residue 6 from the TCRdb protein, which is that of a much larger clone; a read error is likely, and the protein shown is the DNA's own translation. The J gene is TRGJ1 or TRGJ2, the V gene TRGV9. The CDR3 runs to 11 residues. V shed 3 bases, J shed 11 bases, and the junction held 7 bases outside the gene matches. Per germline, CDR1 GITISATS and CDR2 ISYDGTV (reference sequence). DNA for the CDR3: TGTGCCTTGTGGGAGCTGTTCGAGAAACTCTTT. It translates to CALWELFEKLF.

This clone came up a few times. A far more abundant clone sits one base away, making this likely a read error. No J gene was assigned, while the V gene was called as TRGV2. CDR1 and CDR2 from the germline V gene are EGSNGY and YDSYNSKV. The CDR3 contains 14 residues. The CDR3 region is CATWDGGCYYKKLF. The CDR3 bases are TGTGCCACCTGGGACGGCGGTTGTTATTATAAGAAACTCTTC.

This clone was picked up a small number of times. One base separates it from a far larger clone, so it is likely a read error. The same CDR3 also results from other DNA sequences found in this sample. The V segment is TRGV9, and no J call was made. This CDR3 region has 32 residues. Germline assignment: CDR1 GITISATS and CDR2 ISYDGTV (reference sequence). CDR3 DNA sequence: TGTGCCTTGTGGGAGGTGCAAGGGGCAGCAAGAAACTCTTTAGCAGTGGAACAACACTTGTTGTCACAGGTAAGTATCGGAAGAATACAACATTTC. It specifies CALWEVQGAARNSLAVEQHLLSQVSIGRIQHF.